These T cell receptor beta chains were read from a single sample in a study of T cells in localized non-small cell lung cancer. The repertoire was sequenced with immunoSEQ multiplex PCR; TCRdb's copy has only in-frame clones and lacks some. The sample consists of approximately 100,000 clones, approximately 91% of them appearing once. Material: PBMCs, obtained before any cancer treatment. Every receptor here comes from a woman aged 35 to 75 with stage II squamous cell lung carcinoma. Each CDR3 is given with its conserved first and last residue. The order of the fields is J gene, clone size, V gene, D gene, CDR3 DNA, CDR3 protein. The D gene is left open where the match is weak. Size is stated for part of the rows, as once, few or many counts, or as a class when the clone is expanded.

>TRBJ1-4|-|TRBV2|-
TGTGCCAGCAGCTTACGTTTAAATGAAAAACTGTTTTTT
CASSLRLNEKLFF
>TRBJ1-1|-|TRBV19|-
TGTGCCAGTAGCCGGTCAGGGGAACCGGTAGCTTTCTTT
CASSRSGEPVAFF
>TRBJ2-1|-|TRBV5-1|TRBD2
TGCGCCAGCAGCTCCGCGGGACTAGCGGGAGAAGCTGAGCAGTTCTTC
CASSSAGLAGEAEQFF
>TRBJ2-7|-|TRBV6-6|-
TGTGCCAGCAGTTACAGGGGTCCTACCTACGAGCAGTACTTC
CASSYRGPTYEQYF
>TRBJ2-2|-|TRBV2|-
TGTGCCAGCAGCTGGGGGACGAACACCGGGGAGCTGTTTTTT
CASSWGTNTGELFF
>TRBJ2-5|once|TRBV11-2|TRBD2
TGTGCCAGCAGCTTACTAGCGGGGCCGGGGGAGACCCAGTACTTC
CASSLLAGPGETQYF
>TRBJ2-1|-|TRBV30|TRBD2
TGTGCCCGGTCCCGGGGAGGGGAGCAGTTCTTC
CARSRGGEQFF
>TRBJ1-1|-|TRBV10-3|TRBD1
TGTGCCATCAGAGAAACAGGGGACACTGAAGCTTTCTTT
CAIRETGDTEAFF
>TRBJ1-2|-|TRBV27|-
TGTGCCAGCACTCCCGTGGGCAGGGCCGGCTATGGCTACACCTTC
CASTPVGRAGYGYTF
>TRBJ2-1|-|TRBV7-6|TRBD2
TGTGCCAGCAGCCCTAGCGGGAGCTACAATGAGCAGTTCTTC
CASSPSGSYNEQFF
>TRBJ2-7|-|TRBV5-6|TRBD2
TGTGCCAGCCACTTAGCGGGAATCTACGAGCAGTACTTC
CASHLAGIYEQYF
>TRBJ1-2|few|TRBV5-4|TRBD1
TGTGCCAGCAGCTTGGCGACAGGGCGCTATGGCTACACCTTC
CASSLATGRYGYTF
>TRBJ1-5|-|TRBV30|-
TGTGCCTGGAGTGTTGCTAGCAATCAGCCCCAGCATTTT
CAWSVASNQPQHF
>TRBJ1-2|once|TRBV7-9|TRBD1
TGTGCCAGCAGCTGGCTAGGGGGCAACTATGGCTACACCTTC
CASSWLGGNYGYTF
>TRBJ2-7|-|TRBV23-1|-
TGCGCCAGTCGAGGTCCTAGCAGGGGTGACGATTCTAGCTCCTACGAGCAGTACTTC
CASRGPSRGDDSSSYEQYF
>TRBJ1-2|-|TRBV6-4|TRBD1
TGTGCCAGCAGAAAGACAGGGGCCTATGGCTACACCTTC
CASRKTGAYGYTF
>TRBJ2-7|-|TRBV14|TRBD2
TGTGCCAGCAGCCTGACGGGGCTAGCGGGACTCTCGGGAAAGTACGAGCAGTACTTC
CASSLTGLAGLSGKYEQYF
>TRBJ2-3|-|TRBV6-5|-
TGTGCCAGCACCTCACGGTCGGGGGCCACAGATACGCAGTATTTT
CASTSRSGATDTQYF
>TRBJ1-5|-|TRBV7-9|TRBD1
TGTGCCAGCAGCTTGGGACAGGGGTTTGGGAATCAGCCCCAGCATTTT
CASSLGQGFGNQPQHF
>TRBJ1-2|-|TRBV6-4|-
TGTGCCAGCAGCCCGGGGGACGGGATCTATGGCTACACCTTC
CASSPGDGIYGYTF
>TRBJ1-2|-|TRBV6-5|-
TGTGCCAGCAGTTACGGGACTAACTATGGCTACACCTTC
CASSYGTNYGYTF
>TRBJ2-1|-|TRBV27|-
TGTGCCAGCAGTCCCCTAGGGCGGGACTACAATGAGCAGTTCTTC
CASSPLGRDYNEQFF